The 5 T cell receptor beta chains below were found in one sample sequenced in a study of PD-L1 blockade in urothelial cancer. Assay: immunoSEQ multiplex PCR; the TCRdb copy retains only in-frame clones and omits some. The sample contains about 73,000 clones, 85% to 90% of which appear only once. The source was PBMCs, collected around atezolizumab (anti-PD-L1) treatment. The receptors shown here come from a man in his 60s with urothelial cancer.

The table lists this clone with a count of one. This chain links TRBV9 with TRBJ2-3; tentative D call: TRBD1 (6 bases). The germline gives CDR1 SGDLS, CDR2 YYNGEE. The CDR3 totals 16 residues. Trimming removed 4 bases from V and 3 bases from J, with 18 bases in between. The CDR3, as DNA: TGTGCCAGCAGCCCACAACCGGGACAATCAACAGATACGCAGTATTTT. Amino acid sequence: CASSPQPGQSTDTQYF.

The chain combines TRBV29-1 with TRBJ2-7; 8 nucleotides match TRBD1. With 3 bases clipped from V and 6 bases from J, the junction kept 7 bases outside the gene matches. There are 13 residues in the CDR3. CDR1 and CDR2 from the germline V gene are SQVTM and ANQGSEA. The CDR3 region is CSVDPGQVGEQYF. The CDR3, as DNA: TGCAGCGTTGACCCGGGACAGGTAGGCGAGCAGTACTTC.

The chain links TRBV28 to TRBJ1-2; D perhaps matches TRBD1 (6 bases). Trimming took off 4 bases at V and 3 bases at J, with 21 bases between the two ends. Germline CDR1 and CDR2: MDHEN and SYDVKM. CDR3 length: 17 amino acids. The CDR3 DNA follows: TGTGCCAGCAGTTCCCTGGGGATGGGGGGGGCCCACTATGGCTACACCTTC. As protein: CASSSLGMGGAHYGYTF.

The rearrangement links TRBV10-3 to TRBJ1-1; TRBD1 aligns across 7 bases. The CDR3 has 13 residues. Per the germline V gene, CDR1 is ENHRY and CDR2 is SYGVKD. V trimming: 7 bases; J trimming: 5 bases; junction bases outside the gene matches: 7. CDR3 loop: CAIKTRGATEAFF. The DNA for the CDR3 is TGTGCCATCAAAACCAGGGGGGCGACTGAAGCTTTCTTT.

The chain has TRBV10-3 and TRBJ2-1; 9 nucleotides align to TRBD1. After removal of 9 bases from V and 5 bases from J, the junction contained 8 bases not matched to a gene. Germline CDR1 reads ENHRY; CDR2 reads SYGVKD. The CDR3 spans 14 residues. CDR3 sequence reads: CAISPGTGNNEQFF. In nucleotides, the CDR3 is TGTGCCATTTCTCCCGGGACAGGGAACAATGAGCAGTTCTTC.